These T cell receptor beta chains were read from a single sample in a study of identical twins. Each CDR3 protein is one row after TCRdb ran MiXCR on the 5' RACE reads. Altogether roughly 720,000 distinct CDR3 sequences are present, about 20% being singletons, with the ten largest covering less than 15%. This sample was shared with a second study, whose subject was T cells expressing NK-cell markers.

Sequenced: PBMCs. Every receptor here comes from a woman aged 18-35 years in good health. The CDR3 runs from the conserved cysteine through the conserved F or W. Each record gives: J gene, D gene, clone size, V gene, CDR3 DNA, CDR3 protein. D genes are given only for firm matches. Only part of the rows carry a size: once, few, many, or a class if the clone is expanded.

j_call: TRBJ2-7
d_call: NA
clone_size: few
v_call: TRBV20-1
cdr3_nt: TGCAGTGCTAGGAACAGTTTATCCTACTCCTACGAGCAGTACTTC
cdr3_aa: CSARNSLSYSYEQYF

j_call: TRBJ2-1
d_call: TRBD2
clone_size: many
v_call: TRBV20-1
cdr3_nt: TGCAGTGCTCGGATACTAGCGGCCTACAATGAGCAGTTCTTC
cdr3_aa: CSARILAAYNEQFF

j_call: TRBJ2-7
d_call: TRBD2
clone_size: few
v_call: TRBV10-2
cdr3_nt: TGCGCCAGCAGAAGCGGGAGTGAGAACGAGCAGTACTTC
cdr3_aa: CASRSGSENEQYF

j_call: TRBJ1-2
d_call: TRBD1
clone_size: NA
v_call: TRBV6-5
cdr3_nt: TGTGCCAGCAGTTCAGTCAGGGACAGGGGGAGCTATGGCTACACCTTC
cdr3_aa: CASSSVRDRGSYGYTF

j_call: TRBJ2-3
d_call: TRBD1
clone_size: NA
v_call: TRBV18
cdr3_nt: TGTGCCAGCTCACCAGGGACAGGGATCCCAGATACGCAGTATTTT
cdr3_aa: CASSPGTGIPDTQYF

j_call: TRBJ1-1
d_call: NA
clone_size: few
v_call: TRBV6-5
cdr3_nt: TGTGCCAGCAGTTACTCGAGACGGGCCATGAACACTGAAGCTTTCTTT
cdr3_aa: CASSYSRRAMNTEAFF

j_call: TRBJ2-7
d_call: TRBD2
clone_size: NA
v_call: TRBV15
cdr3_nt: TGTGCCACCAGCAGAGATGCGGGGGACTCCGAGCAGTACTTC
cdr3_aa: CATSRDAGDSEQYF

j_call: TRBJ1-6
d_call: NA
clone_size: NA
v_call: TRBV5-1
cdr3_nt: TGCGCCAGCAGCTTGGAACCAAATTCACCCCTCCACTTT
cdr3_aa: CASSLEPNSPLHF

j_call: TRBJ2-1
d_call: NA
clone_size: few
v_call: TRBV10-3
cdr3_nt: TGTGCCATCAGTGAGCCCGATTTCAGCGGGTCCTACAATGAGCAGTTCTTC
cdr3_aa: CAISEPDFSGSYNEQFF

j_call: TRBJ2-1
d_call: NA
clone_size: NA
v_call: TRBV20-1
cdr3_nt: TGCAGTGCTAGACCCTCGACAGCGGAGAATGAGCAGTTCTTC
cdr3_aa: CSARPSTAENEQFF

j_call: TRBJ2-7
d_call: NA
clone_size: NA
v_call: TRBV10-2
cdr3_nt: TGCGCCAGCAGTGTAGACCACCCGAGCGACGAGCAGTACTTC
cdr3_aa: CASSVDHPSDEQYF

j_call: TRBJ1-1
d_call: NA
clone_size: many
v_call: TRBV20-1
cdr3_nt: TGCAGTGCTCTACAGGGGAACACTGAAGCTTTCTTT
cdr3_aa: CSALQGNTEAFF

j_call: TRBJ1-1
d_call: NA
clone_size: NA
v_call: TRBV20-1
cdr3_nt: TGCAGTGCTAGTTTAGGGGTGCGTGCCACTGAAGCTTTCTTT
cdr3_aa: CSASLGVRATEAFF

j_call: TRBJ2-2
d_call: NA
clone_size: NA
v_call: TRBV27
cdr3_nt: TGTGCCAGCAGTTTACTTGCCGGGCCCGGCACCGGGGAGCTGTTTTTT
cdr3_aa: CASSLLAGPGTGELFF

j_call: TRBJ2-3
d_call: TRBD2
clone_size: NA
v_call: TRBV10-3
cdr3_nt: TGTGCCATCAGTGAAGCGGGGGCTGGTGGCACAGATACGCAGTATTTT
cdr3_aa: CAISEAGAGGTDTQYF

j_call: TRBJ2-1
d_call: TRBD2
clone_size: NA
v_call: TRBV20-1
cdr3_nt: TGCAGTGCTAGAGGCCCGACTAGCGAGGTTAATGAGCAGTTCTTC
cdr3_aa: CSARGPTSEVNEQFF

j_call: TRBJ2-1
d_call: NA
clone_size: NA
v_call: TRBV13
cdr3_nt: TGTGCCAGCAGCACGTGGGACACCGCCGGAACCTACAATGAGCAGTTCTTC
cdr3_aa: CASSTWDTAGTYNEQFF

j_call: TRBJ2-2
d_call: NA
clone_size: NA
v_call: TRBV20-1
cdr3_nt: TGCAGTGCTAGACCCACTAGCCGGGGGACCGGGGAGCTGTTTTTT
cdr3_aa: CSARPTSRGTGELFF

j_call: TRBJ1-1
d_call: NA
clone_size: many
v_call: TRBV11-2
cdr3_nt: TGTGCCAGCAGCTCAGGGTTGGGCACTGAAGCTTTCTTT
cdr3_aa: CASSSGLGTEAFF

j_call: TRBJ2-7
d_call: NA
clone_size: few
v_call: TRBV20-1
cdr3_nt: TGCAGTGCTAGACCGGGACCGGCCTACGAGCAGTACTTC
cdr3_aa: CSARPGPAYEQYF

j_call: TRBJ2-7
d_call: TRBD2
clone_size: few
v_call: TRBV11-2
cdr3_nt: TGTGCCAGCAGCTCTAGCGGGGGGGCGAACGAGCAGTACTTC
cdr3_aa: CASSSSGGANEQYF

j_call: TRBJ2-1
d_call: NA
clone_size: NA
v_call: TRBV9
cdr3_nt: TGTGCCAGCAGCCTCACGGCCGGGGAGCAGTTCTTC
cdr3_aa: CASSLTAGEQFF

j_call: TRBJ2-1
d_call: NA
clone_size: few
v_call: TRBV9
cdr3_nt: TGTGCCAGCAGCGTAGACGTGGATAGCTCCTACAATGAGCAGTTCTTC
cdr3_aa: CASSVDVDSSYNEQFF

j_call: TRBJ2-2
d_call: NA
clone_size: few
v_call: TRBV5-5
cdr3_nt: TGTGCCAGCAGCCACGTTAGGGCGAACACCGGGGAGCTGTTTTTT
cdr3_aa: CASSHVRANTGELFF